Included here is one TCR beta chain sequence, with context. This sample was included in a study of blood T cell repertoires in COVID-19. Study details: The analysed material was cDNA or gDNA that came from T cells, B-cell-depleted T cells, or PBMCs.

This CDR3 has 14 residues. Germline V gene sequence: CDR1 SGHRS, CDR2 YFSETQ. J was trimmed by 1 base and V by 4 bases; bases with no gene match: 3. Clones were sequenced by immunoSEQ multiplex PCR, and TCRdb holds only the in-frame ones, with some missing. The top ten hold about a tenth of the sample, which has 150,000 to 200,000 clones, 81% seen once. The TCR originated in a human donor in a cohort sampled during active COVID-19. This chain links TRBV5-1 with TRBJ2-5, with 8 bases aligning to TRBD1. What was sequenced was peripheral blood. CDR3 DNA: TGCGCCAGCAGCCGACAGGGGCTCCAAGAGACCCAGTACTTC. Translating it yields CASSRQGLQETQYF.